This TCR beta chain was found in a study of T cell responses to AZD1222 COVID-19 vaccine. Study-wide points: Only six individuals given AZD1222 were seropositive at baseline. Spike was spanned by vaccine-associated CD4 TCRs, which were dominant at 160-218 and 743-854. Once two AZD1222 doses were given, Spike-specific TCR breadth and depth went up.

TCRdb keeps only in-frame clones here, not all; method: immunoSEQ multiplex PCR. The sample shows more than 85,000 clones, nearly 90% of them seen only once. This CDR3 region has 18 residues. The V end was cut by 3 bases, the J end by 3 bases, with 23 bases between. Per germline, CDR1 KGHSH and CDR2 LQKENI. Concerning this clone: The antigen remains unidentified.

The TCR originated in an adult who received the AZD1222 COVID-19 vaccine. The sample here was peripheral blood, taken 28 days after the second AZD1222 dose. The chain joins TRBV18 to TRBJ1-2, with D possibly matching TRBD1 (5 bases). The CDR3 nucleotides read TGTGCCAGCTCACCCCTACTACCGACAGATACCTTTGACTATGGCTACACCTTC. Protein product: CASSPLLPTDTFDYGYTF.